Included here is one TCR beta chain sequence, with context. This entry comes from a study of OX40 agonist ivuxolimab in advanced cancers. Study-wide context: Ivuxolimab was delivered to patients intravenously every 2 weeks at doses spanning 0.01 to 10 mg/kg.

Germline values: CDR1 SEHNR, CDR2 FQNEAQ (reference sequence). V lost 1 base to trimming and J lost 0 bases, with 12 bases between them. This CDR3 has 16 residues. The data were produced by immunoSEQ multiplex PCR, yet TCRdb's version contains in-frame clones alone and is incomplete. The profile shows roughly 70,000 clones, 80% to 90% of them singletons. This sample comprised CD4+ or CD8+ T cells sorted from blood, obtained in a trial of the OX40 agonist ivuxolimab. The receptor was isolated from an adult with an advanced solid tumor such as melanoma, head and neck, liver or kidney cancer. This rearrangement joins TRBV7-9 to TRBJ1-2; D remains ambiguous. CDR3 loop: CASSLGEGAANYGYTF. DNA of the CDR3: TGTGCCAGCAGCTTAGGAGAAGGAGCAGCTAACTATGGCTACACCTTC.